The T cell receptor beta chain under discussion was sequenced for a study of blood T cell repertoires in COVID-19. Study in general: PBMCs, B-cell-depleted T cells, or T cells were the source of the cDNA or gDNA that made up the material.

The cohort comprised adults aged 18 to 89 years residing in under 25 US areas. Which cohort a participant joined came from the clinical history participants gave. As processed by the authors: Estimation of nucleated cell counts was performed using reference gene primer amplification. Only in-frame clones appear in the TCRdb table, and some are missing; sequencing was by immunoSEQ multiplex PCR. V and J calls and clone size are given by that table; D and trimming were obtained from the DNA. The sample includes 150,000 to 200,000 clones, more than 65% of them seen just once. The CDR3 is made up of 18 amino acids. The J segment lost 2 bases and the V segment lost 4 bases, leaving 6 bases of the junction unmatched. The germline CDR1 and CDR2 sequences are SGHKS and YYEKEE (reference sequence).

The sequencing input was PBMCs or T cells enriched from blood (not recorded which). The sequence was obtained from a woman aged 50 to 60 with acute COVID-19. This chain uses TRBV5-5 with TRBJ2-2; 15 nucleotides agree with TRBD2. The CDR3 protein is CASSPRTSGGGNTGELFF. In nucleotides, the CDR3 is TGTGCCAGCAGCCCGCGGACTAGCGGGGGGGGAAACACCGGGGAGCTGTTTTTT.